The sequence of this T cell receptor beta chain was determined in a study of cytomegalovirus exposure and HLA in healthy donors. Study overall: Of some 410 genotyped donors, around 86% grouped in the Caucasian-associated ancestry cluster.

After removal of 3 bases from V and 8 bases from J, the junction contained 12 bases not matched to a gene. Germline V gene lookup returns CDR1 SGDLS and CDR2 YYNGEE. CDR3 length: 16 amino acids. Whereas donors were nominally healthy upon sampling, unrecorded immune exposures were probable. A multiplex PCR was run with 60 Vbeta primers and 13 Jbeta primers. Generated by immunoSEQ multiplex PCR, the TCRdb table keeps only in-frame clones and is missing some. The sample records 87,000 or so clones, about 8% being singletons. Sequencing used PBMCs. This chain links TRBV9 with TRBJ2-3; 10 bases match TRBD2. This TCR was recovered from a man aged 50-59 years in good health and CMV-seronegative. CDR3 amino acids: CASSARRTSGMATQYF. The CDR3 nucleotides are TGTGCCAGCAGCGCCCGTCGGACTAGCGGAATGGCTACGCAGTATTTT.